The entry that follows covers one T cell receptor beta chain sequence. Its antigen is not yet known. Base quality data are lacking; no much larger clone is found one base away. TCRbeta CDR3 regions were amplified from genomic DNA by means of the immunoSEQ Assay, a bias-controlled multiplex PCR. In the source study's methods: Nucleated cell counts per sample were estimated from amplification of reference gene primers within the assay. To quantify the absolute abundance of each unique TCRbeta CDR3 rearrangement, sequence reads were collapsed and filtered. For each sample, productive Simpson clonality was calculated as the square root of Simpson's diversity index across productive rearrangements. The immuneACCESS repertoire file appears here via TCRdb, limited to in-frame rearrangements. These files lack a portion of the clones; in checked studies, under half of the deficit traces to unresolved V genes, and the cause of the others is not known. Clonal size and the V and J genes are those of that table, whereas D and trimming came from the DNA. For this sample the table gives 220,000 or so clones, of which 84% were detected only once. Jointly, the top ten make up 5.5% to 7.5% of the sample.

The data stem from a study of blood T cell repertoires in COVID-19 (dated by TCRdb to 2020 to 2021). For the study in its entirety: Samples covering the acute and convalescent phases of COVID-19 were provided by collaborators in the United States, Italy and Spain. Sample metadata almost always included a de-identified subject ID, COVID-19 status, age in years and sex. The material from the prospective study consisted of cDNA or gDNA derived from T cells, B-cell-depleted T cells, or PBMCs. The samples were drawn from two sources: the first 160 participants of the ongoing ImmuneRACE study, and 1,000 to 1,500 subjects contributed by 6 global collaborators. The repertoires were released in a freely available public database meant as a resource for research on the immune response to SARS-CoV-2. The dataset comprised deeply sampled blood TCRbeta repertoires from subjects exposed to, actively infected with, or recovered from COVID-19. Where available, HLA class I and class II types were taken from metadata supplied by the sample provider and were not determined by assay-based typing.

Broad study findings and their caveats: Clinical and demographic metadata were provided uncurated, with the amount varying by source and participant.

A distance of 8 bases separates the germline ends of V and J, which lose 3 bases and 5 bases respectively. The CDR3 contains 13 residues, cysteine and phenylalanine counted. The retained sequence is limited to the CDR3, 39 bases, with the frame set at the first base. In the prospective study, participants were roughly 18 to 89 years old, resided in fewer than 25 geographic areas of the United States, and were enrolled through a virtual design. To assign participants to cohorts, the prospective study relied on clinical history that participants themselves reported in a screening survey and a study questionnaire. ImmuneRACE Cohort 3 recovered participants were defined by two consecutive negative NP/OP PCR tests, healthcare professional clearance, or symptom resolution. Each participant in the prospective study had whole blood, serum and a nasopharyngeal or oropharyngeal swab collected by mobile phlebotomists. Additional blood draws and questionnaires over an approximately 2-month period could optionally be provided by prospective study participants. Prospective study blood samples were shipped either frozen or at room temperature before DNA extraction.

The rearrangement combines TRBV12-3 or TRBV12-4 with TRBJ1-5, and perhaps TRBD1 as D gene, on 6 matching bases. This sequence originates from a woman between 40 and 50 years old who had recovered from COVID-19. Sequenced material: PBMCs or T cells enriched from blood (not recorded which). For the CDR3, the sequence is CASSFNRDQPQHF. The DNA sequence is TGTGCCAGCAGTTTTAACAGGGATCAGCCCCAGCATTTT.